This T cell receptor (beta chain) originates from a study of blood T cell repertoires in COVID-19. Deletions cut 3 bases from V and 9 bases from J, with 16 bases between. Looked up from germline, CDR1 is SGDLS and CDR2 is YYNGEE. This CDR3 contains 15 residues. This study enrolled people aged about 18 to 100 from under 25 US geographic areas. Recovered participants had two consecutive negative NP/OP PCR tests, healthcare professional clearance, or symptom resolution. This clone was observed once. TCRdb's table, derived via immunoSEQ multiplex PCR, lists solely in-frame clones and lacks some. The sample yields 95,000 to 150,000 clones, less than 90% seen once.

Material for sequencing was PBMCs or T cells enriched from blood (not recorded which). The sequence was collected from a woman under 40 who had recovered from COVID-19. This sequence joins TRBV9 and TRBJ1-6; TRBD1 is a possible D gene (5 bases). The CDR3 region is CASSEGLRTFSPLHF. CDR3 nucleotides: TGTGCCAGCAGCGAAGGTTTGAGGACATTTTCACCCCTCCACTTT.